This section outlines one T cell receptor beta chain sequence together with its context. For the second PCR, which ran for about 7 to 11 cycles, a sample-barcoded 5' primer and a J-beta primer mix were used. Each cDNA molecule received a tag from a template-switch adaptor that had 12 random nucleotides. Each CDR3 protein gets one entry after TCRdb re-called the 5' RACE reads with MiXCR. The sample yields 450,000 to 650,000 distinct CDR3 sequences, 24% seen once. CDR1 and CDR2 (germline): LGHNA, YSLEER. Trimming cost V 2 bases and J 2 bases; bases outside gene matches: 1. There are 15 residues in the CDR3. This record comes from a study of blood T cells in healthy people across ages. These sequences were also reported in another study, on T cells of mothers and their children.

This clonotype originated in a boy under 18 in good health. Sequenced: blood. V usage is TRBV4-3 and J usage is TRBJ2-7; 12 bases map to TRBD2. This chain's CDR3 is CASSQLAGGPYEQYF. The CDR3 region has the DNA TGCGCCAGCAGCCAACTAGCGGGAGGGCCCTACGAGCAGTACTTC.